These T cell receptor beta chains were read from a single sample in a study of T cell responses to AZD1222 COVID-19 vaccine. Sequencing was performed with immunoSEQ multiplex PCR; in TCRdb, only in-frame clones are kept and a portion is missing. The data contain about 140,000 clones, 88% of them singletons. The sample in question was peripheral blood, obtained 28 days after the second AZD1222 dose. These receptors came from an adult who received the AZD1222 COVID-19 vaccine. Each CDR3 is given with its conserved first and last residue. D genes are given only for firm matches. Only some rows state a clone size, as once, few, many or a class for expanded clones.

V gene	clone size	D gene	J gene	CDR3 DNA	CDR3 protein
TRBV11-2	.	.	TRBJ1-2	TGTGCCAGCAGCTTATCGGGGCGAACTAACTATGGCTACACCTTC	CASSLSGRTNYGYTF
TRBV28	.	.	TRBJ1-2	TGTGCCAGCAGTTTGGGGGACTATGGCTACACCTTC	CASSLGDYGYTF
TRBV7-6	.	TRBD2	TRBJ2-1	TGTGCCAGCAGCTATCGGGGGGATTCCTACAATGAGCAGTTCTTC	CASSYRGDSYNEQFF
TRBV19	.	TRBD2	TRBJ2-1	TGTGCCAGCCCCCACGGTCGGGACTACTACAATGAGCAGTTCTTC	CASPHGRDYYNEQFF
TRBV24-1	once	TRBD1	TRBJ2-7	TGTGCCACCAGTGATTTGCCCCGGACAGGGACCCCCTACGAGCAGTACTTC	CATSDLPRTGTPYEQYF
TRBV5-1	.	TRBD2	TRBJ2-7	TGCGCCAGCAGCTTGATGTCTAGCGGGAGAACCGAGCAGTACTTC	CASSLMSSGRTEQYF
TRBV5-5	.	.	TRBJ1-4	TGTGCCAGCAGCTTGAACTTCCCGACTAATGAAAAACTGTTTTTT	CASSLNFPTNEKLFF
TRBV3-1/TRBV3-2	.	.	TRBJ1-3	TGTGCCAGCAGCCAAGGCAGGGCGGGTGGAAACACCATATATTTT	CASSQGRAGGNTIYF
TRBV11-2	.	TRBD2	TRBJ2-7	TGTGCCAGCAGCCGGGGGGGATCCGCCTACGAGCAGTACTTC	CASSRGGSAYEQYF
TRBV6-5	few	.	TRBJ1-4	TGTGCCGCGCGCCGGGACGGAGGTAATGAAAAACTGTTTTTT	CAARRDGGNEKLFF
TRBV6-2/TRBV6-3	.	.	TRBJ1-5	TGTGCCAGCAGTAACAATCAGCCCCAGCATTTT	CASSNNQPQHF
TRBV6-5	.	.	TRBJ2-3	TGTGCCAGCATTAGAGCTGGGGGAGCGGATACGCAGTATTTT	CASIRAGGADTQYF
TRBV28	.	.	TRBJ2-2	TGTGCCAGCAGTTTATGGGCCAATCCCGGGGAGCTGTTTTTT	CASSLWANPGELFF
TRBV7-3	once	TRBD1	TRBJ1-1	TGTGCCAGCAGCACTTCAGGGGGCGCGAGTTGGACTGAAGCTTTCTTT	CASSTSGGASWTEAFF
TRBV19	.	.	TRBJ2-7	TGTGCCAGTAGTCGTGCTTTGGCCTACGAGCAGTACTTC	CASSRALAYEQYF
TRBV11-2	.	TRBD2	TRBJ2-7	TGTGCCAGCAGCTTCCTGGGCGGGGGGGCGTCCAACGAGCAGTACTTC	CASSFLGGGASNEQYF
TRBV4-1	.	TRBD2	TRBJ2-4	TGCGCCAGCAGCCAAGATTTGCCGGGACTAGCCAACATTCAGTACTTC	CASSQDLPGLANIQYF
TRBV3-1/TRBV3-2	.	TRBD2	TRBJ2-2	TGTGCCAGCGGCAGAGCGGGGGCGAACGGGGAGCTGTTTTTT	CASGRAGANGELFF
TRBV27	.	TRBD1	TRBJ1-1	TGTGCCAGCAGTTTGACAGGGGGAAACACTGAAGCTTTCTTT	CASSLTGGNTEAFF
TRBV5-1	.	.	TRBJ2-1	TGCGCCAGCAGCCTGGACATTGTGCAGTTCTTC	CASSLDIVQFF
TRBV7-2	.	.	TRBJ2-5	TGTGCCAGCAGCCCGGGAAATTGGGGGGTCGGGACCCAGTACTTC	CASSPGNWGVGTQYF
TRBV30	.	.	TRBJ2-2	TGTGCCTGGAGTGTTCGGGGGTCTACCGGGGAGCTGTTTTTT	CAWSVRGSTGELFF
TRBV28	.	.	TRBJ2-1	TGTGCCACCAGCGGAGCTTACAATGAGCAGTTCTTC	CATSGAYNEQFF
TRBV27	once	.	TRBJ1-1	TGTGCCAGCAGTCCCTCCCCACCGGGAGGAACTGAAGCTTTCTTT	CASSPSPPGGTEAFF
TRBV24-1	.	TRBD2	TRBJ2-3	TGTGCCACCAGTGATTTGACTAGCGGCACAGATACGCAGTATTTT	CATSDLTSGTDTQYF
TRBV15	.	TRBD1	TRBJ2-1	TGTGCCACCAGAAGAGGACAGGGGGTCTACAATGAGCAGTTCTTC	CATRRGQGVYNEQFF
TRBV28	.	TRBD1	TRBJ2-7	TGTGCCAGCAGTGGGGCGACAGGGGGCAACGAGCAGTACTTC	CASSGATGGNEQYF
TRBV5-1	.	.	TRBJ2-3	TGCGCCTCTTATCGGGACACTAGCACAGATACGCAGTATTTT	CASYRDTSTDTQYF
TRBV28	few	.	TRBJ1-1	TGTGCCAGCAGTAAAGGGACGTGGAACACTGAAGCTTTCTTT	CASSKGTWNTEAFF
TRBV3-1/TRBV3-2	.	.	TRBJ1-5	TGTGCCAGCAGCCAAGAGGATCAGCCCCAGCATTTT	CASSQEDQPQHF
TRBV3-1/TRBV3-2	.	TRBD1	TRBJ1-4	TGTGCCAGCAGCCAAAGAGGGACAGGGGCTAATGAAAAACTGTTTTTT	CASSQRGTGANEKLFF
TRBV28	.	.	TRBJ1-4	TGTGCCGCCTTTCAACCGGGGGTACCTAATGAAAAACTGTTTTTT	CAAFQPGVPNEKLFF
TRBV3-1/TRBV3-2	.	TRBD2	TRBJ2-1	TGTGCCAGCAGCCACCTCAGACTAGCGGGGGGGAATGAGCAGTTCTTC	CASSHLRLAGGNEQFF
TRBV2	.	.	TRBJ2-3	TGTGCCAGCAGTGAGGGAGGTGGCACAGATACGCAGTATTTT	CASSEGGGTDTQYF
TRBV27	.	TRBD1	TRBJ2-7	TGTGCCAGCAGTTCCCCGGGACAGTTTCTCTACGAGCAGTACTTC	CASSSPGQFLYEQYF
TRBV7-2	.	.	TRBJ2-7	TGTGCCAGCAGCTTAGTTGAGACCCTGAGCTCCTACGAGCAGTACTTC	CASSLVETLSSYEQYF
TRBV7-2	.	TRBD1	TRBJ1-6	TGTGCCAGCAGCTTACAGGGACAGGGTAATTCACCCCTCCACTTT	CASSLQGQGNSPLHF
TRBV7-2	.	.	TRBJ2-3	TGTGCCAGCAGCCCAGGTATAGGGGCAGATACGCAGTATTTT	CASSPGIGADTQYF
TRBV6-5	.	.	TRBJ1-5	TGTGCCAGCAGGCATACAGGGAATCAGCCCCAGCATTTT	CASRHTGNQPQHF
TRBV27	few	.	TRBJ1-2	TGTGCCAGCAGTCTGAGGACGGGGTTCTATGGCTACACCTTC	CASSLRTGFYGYTF
TRBV7-3	.	.	TRBJ1-2	TGTGCCAGCAGCTTAACCGCGGGCAGGGGTCTGTTAGGCTACACCTTC	CASSLTAGRGLLGYTF
TRBV19	many	TRBD1	TRBJ1-2	TGTGCCAGTAAGAACCAACCGGGACAGGGTGGCTACACCTTC	CASKNQPGQGGYTF
TRBV27	.	TRBD1	TRBJ1-2	TGTGCCAGCAGCTTTCGAGGGACAGGGGGTCATTACACCTTC	CASSFRGTGGHYTF
TRBV19	.	TRBD1	TRBJ1-6	TGTGCCAGTAGTTTAACCGGGACAGGGTCTTCACCCCTCCACTTT	CASSLTGTGSSPLHF
TRBV7-2	.	.	TRBJ2-7	TGTGCCAGCAGCTTTGAAGCCCAGCAGTACTTC	CASSFEAQQYF
TRBV7-9	.	.	TRBJ1-4	TGTGCCAGCAGCCTAAACACGGGCCGCCGGGCTAATGAAAAACTGTTTTTT	CASSLNTGRRANEKLFF
TRBV28	.	.	TRBJ1-2	TGTGCCAGCTGGGGCAGGGCCGACTATGGCTACACCTTC	CASWGRADYGYTF
TRBV3-1/TRBV3-2	.	.	TRBJ2-4	TGTGCCAGCAGCCAAGATCTCGGCATTCAGTACTTC	CASSQDLGIQYF